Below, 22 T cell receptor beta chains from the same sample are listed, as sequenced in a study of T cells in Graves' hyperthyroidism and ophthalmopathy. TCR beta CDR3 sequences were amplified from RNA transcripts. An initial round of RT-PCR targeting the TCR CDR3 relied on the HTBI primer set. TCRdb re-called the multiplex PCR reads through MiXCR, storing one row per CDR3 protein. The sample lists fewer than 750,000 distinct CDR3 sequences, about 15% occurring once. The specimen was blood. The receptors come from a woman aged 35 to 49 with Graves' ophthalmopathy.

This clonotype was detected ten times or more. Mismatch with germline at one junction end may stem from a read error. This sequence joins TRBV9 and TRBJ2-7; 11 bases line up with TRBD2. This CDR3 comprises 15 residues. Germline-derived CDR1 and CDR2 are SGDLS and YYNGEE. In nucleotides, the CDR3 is TGTGCCAGTAGCGTCGGGACTAGCGGTTCCTACGAGCAGTACTTC. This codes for CASSVGTSGSYEQYF.

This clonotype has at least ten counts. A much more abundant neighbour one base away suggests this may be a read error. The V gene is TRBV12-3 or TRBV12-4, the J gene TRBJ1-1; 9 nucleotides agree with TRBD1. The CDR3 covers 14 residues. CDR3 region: CAGSWGQGNTEAFF. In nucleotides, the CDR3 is TGTGCCGGCAGTTGGGGACAGGGGAACACTGAAGCTTTCTTT.

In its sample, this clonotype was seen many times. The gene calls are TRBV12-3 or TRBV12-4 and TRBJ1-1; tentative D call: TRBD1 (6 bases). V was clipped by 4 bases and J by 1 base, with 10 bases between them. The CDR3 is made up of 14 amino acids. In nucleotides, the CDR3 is TGTGCCAGCAGTTCACAGGGCAAGAACACTGAAGCTTTCTTT. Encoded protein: CASSSQGKNTEAFF.

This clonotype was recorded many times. For the CDR3, the DNA is TGTGCCAGTGCAGGACGGAACACCGGGGAGCTGTTTTTT. Translation: CASAGRNTGELFF. The V and J genes are TRBV19 and TRBJ2-2; the D is unclear. Per germline, CDR1 LNHDA and CDR2 SQIVND (reference sequence). The V end was cut by 8 bases, the J end by 1 base, with 8 bases between. The CDR3 spans 13 residues.

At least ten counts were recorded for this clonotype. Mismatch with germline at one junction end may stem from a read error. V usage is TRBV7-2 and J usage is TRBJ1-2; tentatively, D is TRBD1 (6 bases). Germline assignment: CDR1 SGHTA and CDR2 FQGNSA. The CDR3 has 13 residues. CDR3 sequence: CASSLAGDYGYTF. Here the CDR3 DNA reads TGTGCCAGCAGTTTAGCAGGGGACTATGGCTACACCTTC.

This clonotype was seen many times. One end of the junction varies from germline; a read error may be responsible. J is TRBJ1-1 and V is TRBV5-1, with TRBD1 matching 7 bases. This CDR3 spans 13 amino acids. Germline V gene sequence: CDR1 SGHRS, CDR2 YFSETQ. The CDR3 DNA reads TGCGCCAGCAGTTTGGGACAGAGTCAAAGAGCTTTCTTT. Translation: CASSLGQSQRAFF.

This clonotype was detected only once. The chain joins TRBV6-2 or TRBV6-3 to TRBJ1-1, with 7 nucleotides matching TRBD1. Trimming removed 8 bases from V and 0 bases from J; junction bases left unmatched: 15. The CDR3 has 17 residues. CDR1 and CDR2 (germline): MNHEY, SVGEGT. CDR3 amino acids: CASLDRVGDTMNTEAFF. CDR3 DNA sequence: TGTGCCAGCCTCGACAGGGTGGGAGATACAATGAACACTGAAGCTTTCTTT.

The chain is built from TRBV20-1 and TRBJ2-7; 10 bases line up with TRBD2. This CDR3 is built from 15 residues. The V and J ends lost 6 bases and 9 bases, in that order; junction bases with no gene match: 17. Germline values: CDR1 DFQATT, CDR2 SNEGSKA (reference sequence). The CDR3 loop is CSAGPYSGRLVRQYF. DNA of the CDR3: TGCAGTGCGGGCCCCTATAGCGGGAGGTTAGTACGGCAGTACTTC.

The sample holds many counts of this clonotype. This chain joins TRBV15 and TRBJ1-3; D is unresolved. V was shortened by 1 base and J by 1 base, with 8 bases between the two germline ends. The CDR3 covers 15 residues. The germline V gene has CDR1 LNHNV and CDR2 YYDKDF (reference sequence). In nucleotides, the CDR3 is TGTGCCACCAGCAGAGGCACAGCTTCTGGAAACACCATATATTTT. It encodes CATSRGTASGNTIYF.

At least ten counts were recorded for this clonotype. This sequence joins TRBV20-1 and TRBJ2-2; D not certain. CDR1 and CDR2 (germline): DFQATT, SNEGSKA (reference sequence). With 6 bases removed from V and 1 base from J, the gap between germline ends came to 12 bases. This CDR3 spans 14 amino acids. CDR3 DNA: TGCAGTGCCCCCCGGGTACAGAACACCGGGGAGCTGTTTTTT. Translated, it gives CSAPRVQNTGELFF.

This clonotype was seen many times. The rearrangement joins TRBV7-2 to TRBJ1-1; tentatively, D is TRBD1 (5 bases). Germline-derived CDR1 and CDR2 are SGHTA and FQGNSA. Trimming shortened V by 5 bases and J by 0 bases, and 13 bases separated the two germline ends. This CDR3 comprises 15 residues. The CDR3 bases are TGTGCCAGCAGCCTATGGAACAGGTTGAACACTGAAGCTTTCTTT. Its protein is CASSLWNRLNTEAFF.

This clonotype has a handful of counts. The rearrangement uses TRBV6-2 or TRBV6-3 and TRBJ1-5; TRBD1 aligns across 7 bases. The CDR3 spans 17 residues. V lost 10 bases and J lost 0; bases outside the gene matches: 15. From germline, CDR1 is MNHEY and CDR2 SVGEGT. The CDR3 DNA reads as TGTGCCACCGGGGAGGGACAGTTCATGTATAGCAATCAGCCCCAGCATTTT. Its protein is CATGEGQFMYSNQPQHF.

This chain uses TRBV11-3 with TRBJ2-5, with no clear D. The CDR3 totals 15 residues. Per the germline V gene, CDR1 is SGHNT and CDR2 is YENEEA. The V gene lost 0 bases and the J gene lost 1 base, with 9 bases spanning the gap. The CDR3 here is CASSLDWVLQETQYF. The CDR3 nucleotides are TGTGCCAGCAGCTTAGATTGGGTACTCCAAGAGACCCAGTACTTC.

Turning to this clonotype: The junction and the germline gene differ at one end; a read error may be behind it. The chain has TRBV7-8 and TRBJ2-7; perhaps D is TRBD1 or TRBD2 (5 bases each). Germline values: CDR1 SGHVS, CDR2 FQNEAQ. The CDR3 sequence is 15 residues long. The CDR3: CAGSWDGPNPYEQYF. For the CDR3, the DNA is TGTGCCGGCAGCTGGGACGGGCCGAACCCCTACGAGCAGTACTTC.

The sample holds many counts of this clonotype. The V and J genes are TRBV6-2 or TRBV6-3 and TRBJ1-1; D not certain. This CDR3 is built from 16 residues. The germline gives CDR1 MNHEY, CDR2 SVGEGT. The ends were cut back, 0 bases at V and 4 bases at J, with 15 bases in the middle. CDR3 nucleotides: TGTGCCAGCAGTTACTCGAAGGCTGGTCTTTTCACTGAAGCTTTCTTT. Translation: CASSYSKAGLFTEAFF.

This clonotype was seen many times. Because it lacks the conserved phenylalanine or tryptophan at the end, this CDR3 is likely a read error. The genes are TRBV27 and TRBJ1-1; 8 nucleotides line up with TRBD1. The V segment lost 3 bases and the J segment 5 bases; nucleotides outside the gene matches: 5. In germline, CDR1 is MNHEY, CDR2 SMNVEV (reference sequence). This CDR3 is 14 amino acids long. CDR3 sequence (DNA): TGTGCCAGCAGTTTGGGACAGGCACGGACTGAAGCTTTCATT. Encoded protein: CASSLGQARTEAFI.

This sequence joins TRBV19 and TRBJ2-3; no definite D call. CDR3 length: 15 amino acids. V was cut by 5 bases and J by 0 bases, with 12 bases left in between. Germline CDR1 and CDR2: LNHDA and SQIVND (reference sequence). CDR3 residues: CASSALPRSTDTQYF. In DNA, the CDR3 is TGTGCCAGTAGTGCTTTACCTCGGAGCACAGATACGCAGTATTTT. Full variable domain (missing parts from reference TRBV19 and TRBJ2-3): DGGITQSPKYLFRKEGQNVTLSCEQNLNHDAMYWYRQDPGQGLRLIYYSQIVNDFQKGDIAEGYSVSREKKESFPLTVTSAQKNPTAFYLCASSALPRSTDTQYFGPGTRLTVL.

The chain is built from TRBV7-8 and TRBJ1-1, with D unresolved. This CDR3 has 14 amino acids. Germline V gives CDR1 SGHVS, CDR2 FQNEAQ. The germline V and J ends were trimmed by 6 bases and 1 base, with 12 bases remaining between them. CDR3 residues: CASRPNTENTEAFF. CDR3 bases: TGTGCCAGCAGACCCAACACAGAGAACACTGAAGCTTTCTTT.

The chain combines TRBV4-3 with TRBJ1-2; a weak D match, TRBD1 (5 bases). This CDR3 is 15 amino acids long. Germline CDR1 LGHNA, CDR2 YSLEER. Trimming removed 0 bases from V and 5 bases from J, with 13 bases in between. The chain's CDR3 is CASSQDLVGDYGYTF. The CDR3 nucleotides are TGCGCCAGCAGCCAAGACCTGGTGGGGGATTATGGCTACACCTTC.

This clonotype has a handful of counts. CDR3 residues: CARKPGTGVYNEQFF. CDR3 sequence (DNA): TGTGCCAGGAAGCCCGGGACAGGTGTGTACAATGAGCAGTTCTTC. The V and J genes are TRBV27 and TRBJ2-1, with 8 nucleotides matching TRBD1. This CDR3 comprises 15 residues. J lost 4 bases, V lost 9 bases, and 11 bases had no gene match. The germline CDR1 and CDR2 sequences are MNHEY and SMNVEV (reference sequence).

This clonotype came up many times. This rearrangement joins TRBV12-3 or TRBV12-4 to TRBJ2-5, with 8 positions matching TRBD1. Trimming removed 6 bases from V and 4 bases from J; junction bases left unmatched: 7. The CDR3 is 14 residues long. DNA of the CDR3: TGTGCCAGCAGCTCCTCGACAGGGGCAGAGACCCAGTACTTC. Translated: CASSSSTGAETQYF.

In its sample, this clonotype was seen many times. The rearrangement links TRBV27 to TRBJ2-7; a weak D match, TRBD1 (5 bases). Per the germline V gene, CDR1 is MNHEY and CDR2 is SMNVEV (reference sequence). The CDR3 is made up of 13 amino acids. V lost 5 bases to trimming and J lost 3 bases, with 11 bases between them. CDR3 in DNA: TGTGCCAGCAGTCCCCAGGGTGACTACGAGCAGTACTTC. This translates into CASSPQGDYEQYF.